Each of the 3 T cell receptor beta chains below was sequenced from the same sample in a study of CD8 T cells in ankylosing spondylitis. The antigens for these receptors are not known. Using its own MiXCR run on the 5' RACE reads, TCRdb lists one record per CDR3 protein. The data contain 450,000 or so distinct CDR3 sequences, about 24% of them singletons. Study-level points and caveats: A motif of 7 to 9 highly homologous TCR beta variants was seen as apparently characteristic of ankylosing spondylitis blood.

Material: blood, either unsorted or a sorted T cell fraction (not recorded which). Receptor source: a male donor with ankylosing spondylitis.

In its sample, this clonotype was seen a few times. The chain joins TRBV29-1 to TRBJ2-5, with TRBD1 matching 8 bases. Germline V gives CDR1 SQVTM, CDR2 ANQGSEA. The CDR3 totals 13 residues. V lost 1 base, J lost 5 bases, and 3 bases stayed unmatched. The CDR3 spells CSVEGTGRETQYF. The DNA of the CDR3 is TGCAGCGTTGAAGGGACAGGGAGGGAGACCCAGTACTTC.

This clonotype was counted many times. V usage is TRBV4-2 and J usage is TRBJ1-2; weak D call: TRBD1 (5 bases). CDR3 length: 14 amino acids. CDR1 is LGHNA, CDR2 YNFKEQ, per germline. The germline V and J ends were trimmed by 8 bases and 0 bases, with 13 bases remaining between them. CDR3 in amino acids: CASAAGLANYGYTF. The CDR3 DNA follows: TGTGCCAGCGCGGCAGGGTTAGCTAACTATGGCTACACCTTC.

This clonotype was counted many times. V usage is TRBV5-1 and J usage is TRBJ2-1, with D possibly being TRBD2 (5 bases). This CDR3 spans 15 amino acids. V lost 0 bases, J lost 7 bases, and 14 bases lay in between. Per germline, CDR1 SGHRS and CDR2 YFSETQ. CDR3 in DNA: TGCGCCAGCAGCTTGGGTGGCCGGGGTCTAAATGAGCAGTTCTTC. It translates to CASSLGGRGLNEQFF.